Detailed here is one TCR beta chain. These data originate in a study of shared clonotypes between healthy human individuals. Some clones are missing from TCRdb's copy, which holds only in-frame ones; the method was immunoSEQ multiplex PCR. The sample carries more than 1.2 million clones, 97% to 99% recorded once. V lost 5 bases and J 4 bases, leaving 8 bases between the germline ends. This CDR3 region has 13 residues. CDR1 is MNHEY, CDR2 SVGAGI, per germline. The sample consisted of naive CD4+ T cells sorted from blood. As to subset: CD45RA+ positively selected. The receptor comes from a man aged 25 to 45 in good health. The chain has TRBV6-5 and TRBJ1-4, with D maybe TRBD1 (5 bases). The CDR3 DNA is TGTGCCAGCAGTCGACAGCGTAATGAAAAACTGTTTTTT. The encoded protein is CASSRQRNEKLFF.